The next 24 T cell receptor beta chains were all read from a single sample in a study of blood T cell repertoires in COVID-19. The protocol was immunoSEQ multiplex PCR, while the TCRdb copy is restricted to in-frame clones and leaves out a portion. The sample includes approximately 59,000 clones, about four fifths of them seen just once. The specimen was peripheral blood. All receptors derive from a woman older than 75 with acute or convalescent COVID-19.

The CDR3 protein is CSGTTGSEAFF. In DNA form, the CDR3 reads TGCAGCGGTACGACAGGGTCTGAAGCTTTCTTT. This chain connects TRBV29-1 to TRBJ1-1, with 7 positions matching TRBD1. Germline V gene lookup returns CDR1 SQVTM and CDR2 ANQGSEA. The CDR3 covers 11 residues. V gave up 7 bases and J gave up 6 bases; unmatched junction bases: 5.

This sequence joins TRBV3-1 (or the pseudogene TRBV3-2) and TRBJ1-3; D is uncertain. The CDR3 covers 15 residues. V lost 2 bases, J lost 0 bases, and 8 bases lay in between. Per germline, CDR1 LGHDT and CDR2 YNNKEL (reference sequence). The CDR3 nucleotides are TGTGCCAGCAGCCAACACAGCTCCTCTGGAAACACCATATATTTT. Translation gives CASSQHSSSGNTIYF.

A few counts support this clone. The rearrangement links TRBV2 to TRBJ2-2; D might be TRBD2 (7 bases). V lost 8 bases, J lost 5 bases, and 18 bases lay in between. The CDR3 covers 15 residues. Germline V gene lookup returns CDR1 SNHLY and CDR2 FYNNEI. The CDR3 spells CASHMSGEGTGELFF. Here the CDR3 DNA reads TGTGCCAGCCATATGTCAGGGGAGGGAACCGGGGAGCTGTTTTTT.

The rearrangement joins TRBV11-3 to TRBJ2-5; D may be TRBD1 (6 bases). The CDR3 extends over 15 amino acids. In germline, CDR1 is SGHNT, CDR2 YENEEA. Trimming removed 0 bases from V and 0 bases from J, with 8 bases in between. The chain's CDR3 is CASSLDGTNQETQYF. CDR3 coding DNA: TGTGCCAGCAGCTTAGACGGGACAAACCAAGAGACCCAGTACTTC.

This sequence joins TRBV12-3 or TRBV12-4 and TRBJ2-5; D is possibly TRBD1 (7 bases). There are 13 residues in the CDR3. Between the trimmed V and J ends, which lost 4 bases and 4 bases, there was a span of 10 bases. CDR3 in amino acids: CASSYRGGETQYF. CDR3 DNA: TGTGCCAGCAGTTACAGGGGAGGAGAGACCCAGTACTTC.

The V gene is TRBV19, the J gene TRBJ1-4, with TRBD1 matching over 8 bases. The V gene's germline CDR1 is LNHDA and CDR2 SQIVND (reference sequence). V lost 6 bases to trimming and J lost 3 bases; unmatched junction nucleotides: 6. The CDR3 covers 15 residues. The CDR3 spells CASRTQDRANEKLFF. In nucleotides, the CDR3 is TGTGCCAGTAGAACCCAGGACAGGGCTAATGAAAAACTGTTTTTT. Looking up the rest from reference TRBV19 and TRBJ1-4 gives the full variable domain: DGGITQSPKYLFRKEGQNVTLSCEQNLNHDAMYWYRQDPGQGLRLIYYSQIVNDFQKGDIAEGYSVSREKKESFPLTVTSAQKNPTAFYLCASRTQDRANEKLFFGSGTQLSVL.

CDR3 DNA sequence: TGCGCCAGCAGCCAAGTACACAGGGATAACACCGGGGAGCTGTTTTTT. Its translation is CASSQVHRDNTGELFF. This chain joins TRBV4-3 and TRBJ2-2; D perhaps matches TRBD1 (6 bases). V was pared by 1 base and J by 2 bases, with 11 bases between. The CDR3 consists of 16 residues. The germline gives CDR1 LGHNA, CDR2 YSLEER.

This clone is a singleton in its sample. The chain couples TRBV27 to TRBJ1-6, with 9 positions matching TRBD1. The germline V gene has CDR1 MNHEY and CDR2 SMNVEV (reference sequence). The V and J ends lost 5 bases and 7 bases, in that order; junction bases with no gene match: 12. This CDR3 has 17 residues. CDR3 protein: CASSKTPGTGLNSPLHF. DNA of the CDR3: TGTGCCAGCAGTAAAACCCCCGGGACAGGGTTAAATTCACCCCTCCACTTT.

V and J are TRBV7-9 and TRBJ1-1; no clear D. Germline CDR1 is SEHNR and CDR2 is FQNEAQ (reference sequence). The CDR3 spans 14 residues. Trimming took 0 bases from V and 5 from J, leaving 10 bases between them. The CDR3 coding sequence is TGTGCCAGCAGCTTAGCGCGGGGTTGGACTGAAGCTTTCTTT. Protein sequence: CASSLARGWTEAFF.

In regard to this clone: This specimen includes other DNA sequences encoding the same CDR3. This rearrangement joins TRBV5-1 to TRBJ1-4, with no clear D. The germline V gene encodes CDR1 SGHRS and CDR2 YFSETQ. CDR3 length: 14 amino acids. V lost 4 bases and J 5 bases, leaving 12 bases between the germline ends. As DNA, the CDR3 is TGCGCCAGCAGCCCGGGAGGCACGAATGAAAAACTGTTTTTT. Its translation is CASSPGGTNEKLFF. The full variable domain, completed using reference TRBV5-1 and TRBJ1-4, is KAGVTQTPRYLIKTRGQQVTLSCSPISGHRSVSWYQQTPGQGLQFLFEYFSETQRNKGNFPGRFSGRQFSNSRSEMNVSTLELGDSALYLCASSPGGTNEKLFFGSGTQLSVL.

The V and J genes are TRBV11-2 and TRBJ1-2, with 10 bases aligning to TRBD1. The CDR3 covers 15 residues. The germline gives CDR1 SGHAT, CDR2 FQNNGV. V shed 1 base and J 13 bases; nucleotides not matched to a gene: 12. This CDR3 reads CASSLAVRTGGGGTF. The CDR3 nucleotides read TGTGCCAGCAGCTTAGCGGTCCGGACAGGGGGTGGCGGCACCTTC.

The rearrangement uses TRBV11-2 and TRBJ1-6, with 9 positions matching TRBD1. This CDR3 region has 15 residues. V was pared by 5 bases and J by 8 bases, with 7 bases of the junction left unmatched. CDR1 SGHAT and CDR2 FQNNGV come from the germline V gene. CDR3: CASSQGDRGDSPLHF. DNA for the CDR3: TGTGCCAGCAGCCAAGGAGACAGGGGGGATTCACCCCTCCACTTT. The whole variable domain, remainder taken from reference TRBV11-2 and TRBJ1-6, is EAGVAQSPRYKIIEKRQSVAFWCNPISGHATLYWYQQILGQGPKLLIQFQNNGVVDDSQLPKDRFSAERLKGVDSTLKIQPAKLEDSAVYLCASSQGDRGDSPLHFGNGTRLTVT.

The rearrangement joins TRBV30 to TRBJ2-5; 8 bases match TRBD1. This CDR3 is built from 12 residues. Germline lookup yields CDR1 GTSNPN and CDR2 SVGIG (reference sequence). Trimming took 7 bases from V and 4 from J; bases not matched to a gene: 5. CDR3 amino acids: CASEDRVETQYF. CDR3 bases: TGTGCCTCCGAGGACAGGGTAGAGACCCAGTACTTC. Full variable domain (remainder filled in from reference TRBV30 and TRBJ2-5): SQTIHQWPATLVQPVGSPLSLECTVEGTSNPNLYWYRQAAGRGLQLLFYSVGIGQISSEVPQNLSASRPQDRQFILSSKKLLLSDSGFYLCASEDRVETQYFGPGTRLLVL.

The chain couples TRBV5-4 to TRBJ1-4, with D hard to call. CDR3 size: 12 residues. Germline values: CDR1 SGHNT, CDR2 YYREEE (reference sequence). V was trimmed by 1 base and J by 6 bases, leaving 4 bases between them. The chain's CDR3 is CASSLSDEKLFF. The CDR3, as DNA: TGTGCCAGCAGCTTGTCAGATGAAAAACTGTTTTTT.

The rearrangement links TRBV4-1 to TRBJ1-1; 7 bases match TRBD1. The germline CDR1 and CDR2 sequences are MGHRA and YSYEKL. CDR3 length: 15 amino acids. V lost 4 bases and J lost 1; bases outside the gene matches: 6. CDR3 bases: TGCGCCAGCAGCCTAACAGGGGCGCAGAACACTGAAGCTTTCTTT. This encodes CASSLTGAQNTEAFF.

The chain links TRBV9 to TRBJ1-1; 10 positions match TRBD1. CDR1 and CDR2 from the germline V gene are SGDLS and YYNGEE. The trim removed 5 bases at V and 4 bases at J, leaving 5 bases unmatched. CDR3 size: 14 residues. As DNA, the CDR3 is TGTGCCAGCAGTGGGACAGGGGTACCCACTGAAGCTTTCTTT. This gives the protein CASSGTGVPTEAFF. Drawing the rest from reference TRBV9 and TRBJ1-1, the complete variable domain is DSGVTQTPKHLITATGQRVTLRCSPRSGDLSVYWYQQSLDQGLQFLIQYYNGEERAKGNILERFSAQQFPDLHSELNLSSLELGDSALYFCASSGTGVPTEAFFGQGTRLTVV.

The chain couples TRBV6-5 to TRBJ1-4; D is ambiguous. This CDR3 comprises 13 residues. V was cut by 7 bases and J by 12 bases, with 18 bases left in between. From germline, CDR1 is MNHEY and CDR2 SVGAGI. The CDR3 spells CASNPAWAGELFF. The CDR3 DNA is TGTGCCAGCAACCCGGCGTGGGCCGGGGAACTGTTTTTT.

The chain uses TRBV7-9 and TRBJ2-3; 7 bases fit TRBD2. This CDR3 has 16 amino acids. CDR1 and CDR2 from the germline V gene are SEHNR and FQNEAQ (reference sequence). V gave up 1 base and J gave up 6 bases; unmatched junction bases: 10. The CDR3 nucleotides read TGTGCCAGCAGCTTAGTTCCTAGCGGAGTCTGGGATACGCAGTATTTT. This gives the protein CASSLVPSGVWDTQYF.

The J gene is TRBJ1-1, the V gene TRBV6-5; 7 bases match TRBD1. Trimming took 5 bases from V and 7 from J; bases not matched to a gene: 4. The length of the CDR3 is 12 residues. CDR1 MNHEY and CDR2 SVGAGI come from the germline V gene. CDR3 protein: CASSRGRDEAFF. In nucleotides, the CDR3 is TGTGCCAGCAGTAGGGGGCGTGATGAAGCTTTCTTT.

V usage is TRBV24-1 and J usage is TRBJ2-7; TRBD1 might be the D (6 bases). The CDR3 has 13 amino acids. With 5 bases removed from V and 5 bases from J, the gap between germline ends came to 12 bases. Germline CDR1 is KGHDR and CDR2 is SFDVKD. The CDR3 bases are TGTGCCACCAGTGCCAACAGGGCCCACGAGCAGTACTTC. It codes for CATSANRAHEQYF.

This chain connects TRBV9 to TRBJ2-7; 7 nucleotides align to TRBD2. This CDR3 is built from 13 residues. J gave up 2 bases and V 4 bases, and 3 bases lay outside the gene matches. The germline V gene has CDR1 SGDLS and CDR2 YYNGEE. The CDR3 loop reads CASSRDYPYEQYF. CDR3 in DNA: TGTGCCAGCAGCAGGGACTACCCCTACGAGCAGTACTTC.

The chain carries TRBV28 and TRBJ2-5, with 13 bases identical to TRBD2. The CDR3 has 17 amino acids. With V trimmed by 4 bases and J by 5 bases, 10 bases remained unmatched. Per the germline V gene, CDR1 is MDHEN and CDR2 is SYDVKM. The CDR3 spells CASSSGGLAGSGETQYF. In nucleotides, the CDR3 is TGTGCCAGCAGTTCTGGGGGACTAGCGGGGTCGGGGGAGACCCAGTACTTC. Full variable domain (remainder filled in from reference TRBV28 and TRBJ2-5): DVKVTQSSRYLVKRTGEKVFLECVQDMDHENMFWYRQDPGLGLRLIYFSYDVKMKEKGDIPEGYSVSREKKERFSLILESASTNQTSMYLCASSSGGLAGSGETQYFGPGTRLLVL.

The genes are TRBV30 and TRBJ1-5, with 10 bases fitting TRBD1. CDR1 and CDR2 (germline): GTSNPN, SVGIG (reference sequence). The CDR3 spans 14 residues. V shed 7 bases, J shed 6 bases, and the junction held 9 bases outside the gene matches. CDR3 amino acids: CASSGTGDGQPQHF. The DNA for the CDR3 is TGTGCCTCAAGCGGGACAGGGGACGGTCAGCCCCAGCATTTT.

This sequence joins TRBV5-1 and TRBJ2-7; TRBD2 might be the D (5 bases). The CDR3 has 15 amino acids. The germline CDR1 and CDR2 sequences are SGHRS and YFSETQ. Between the trimmed V and J ends, which lost 2 bases and 0 bases, there was a span of 12 bases. DNA of the CDR3: TGCGCCAGCAGCTTTGAGGGTTCCTCCTCCTACGAGCAGTACTTC. This gives the protein CASSFEGSSSYEQYF.